The sequence of this T cell receptor beta chain was determined in a study of human T cells and chemical hapten exposure. The time point is: patch test 1, 2 weeks after DPC sensitization. This sample's treatment: therapeutic diphenylcyclopropenone sensitization with weekly scalp DPC. This clonotype was detected many times. Each CDR3 protein gets one entry after TCRdb re-called the RACE reads with MiXCR. The sample consists of 75,000 to 90,000 distinct CDR3 sequences, 10% of them appearing once. The CDR3 runs 15 residues. The germline V gene encodes CDR1 MNHEY and CDR2 SVGAGI. Trimming at V came to 6 bases and at J to 6 bases, leaving 5 bases not matched to a gene.

This TCR was sampled from a woman aged 50 to 60 with alopecia areata. Some clones in this sample may be carry-over from other donors' samples. The chain links TRBV6-5 to TRBJ1-6; 10 bases fit TRBD1. Here the sequenced sample was whole blood, taken in connection with sensitization to the hapten diphenylcyclopropenone (DPC). CDR3 in amino acids: CASRSGTGVNSPLHF. CDR3 nucleotides: TGTGCCAGCAGATCCGGGACAGGGGTTAATTCACCCCTCCACTTT.